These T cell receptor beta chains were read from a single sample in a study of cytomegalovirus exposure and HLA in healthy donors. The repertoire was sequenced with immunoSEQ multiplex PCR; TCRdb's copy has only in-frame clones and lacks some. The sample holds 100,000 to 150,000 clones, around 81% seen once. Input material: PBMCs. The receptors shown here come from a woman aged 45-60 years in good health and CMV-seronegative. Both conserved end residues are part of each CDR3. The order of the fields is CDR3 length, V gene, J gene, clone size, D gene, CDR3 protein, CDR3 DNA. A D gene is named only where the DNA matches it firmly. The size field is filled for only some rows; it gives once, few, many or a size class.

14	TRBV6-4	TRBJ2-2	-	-	CASSADTNTGELFF	TGTGCCAGCAGTGCTGACACCAACACCGGGGAGCTGTTTTTT
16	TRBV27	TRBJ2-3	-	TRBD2	CASSLVAGAPTDTQYF	TGTGCCAGCAGTTTGGTCGCGGGAGCCCCCACAGATACGCAGTATTTT
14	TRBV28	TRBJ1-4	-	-	CASSLKGEGGKLFF	TGTGCCAGCAGCTTAAAGGGGGAGGGGGGAAAACTGTTTTTT
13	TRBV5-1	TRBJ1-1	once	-	CASSPTGFTEAFF	TGCGCCAGCAGTCCGACAGGTTTCACTGAAGCTTTCTTT
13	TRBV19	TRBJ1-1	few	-	CASSIDTDTEAFF	TGTGCCAGTAGTATAGATACGGACACTGAAGCTTTCTTT
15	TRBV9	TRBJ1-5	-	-	CASSVGQFSNQPQHF	TGTGCCAGCAGCGTAGGACAGTTTAGCAATCAGCCCCAGCATTTT
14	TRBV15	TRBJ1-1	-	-	CATSTPQMNTEAFF	TGTGCCACCAGCACCCCCCAGATGAACACTGAAGCTTTCTTT
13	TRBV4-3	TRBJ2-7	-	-	CASSRPFSYEQYF	TGCGCCAGCAGCCGTCCTTTCTCCTACGAGCAGTACTTC
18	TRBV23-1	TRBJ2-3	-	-	CASSQPRRGAGDEDTQYF	TGCGCCAGCAGTCAACCCCGTAGGGGGGCGGGAGATGAAGATACGCAGTATTTT
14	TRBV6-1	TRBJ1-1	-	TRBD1	CASASGQMNTEAFF	TGTGCCAGCGCCTCGGGACAGATGAACACTGAAGCTTTCTTT
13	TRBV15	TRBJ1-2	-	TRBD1	CATSTGQFKGYTF	TGTGCCACCAGCACGGGACAGTTTAAGGGCTACACCTTC
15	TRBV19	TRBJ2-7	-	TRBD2	CASSIGLAGTYEQYF	TGTGCCAGTAGTATAGGTCTAGCGGGTACCTACGAGCAGTACTTC
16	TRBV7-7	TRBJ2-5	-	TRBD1	CASSLRDRGLEETQYF	TGTGCTAGCAGCTTAAGGGACAGGGGGCTGGAAGAGACCCAGTACTTC
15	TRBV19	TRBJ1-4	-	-	CASSMGGAPNEKLFF	TGTGCCAGTAGTATGGGAGGGGCTCCTAATGAAAAACTGTTTTTT
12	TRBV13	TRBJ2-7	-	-	CASSYRAYEQYF	TGTGCCAGCAGCTACAGGGCCTACGAGCAGTACTTC
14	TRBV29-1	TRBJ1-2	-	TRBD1	CSVETGQGGYGYTF	TGCAGCGTGGAAACAGGACAGGGCGGCTATGGCTACACCTTC
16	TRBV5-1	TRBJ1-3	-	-	CASSLKETVSGNTIYF	TGCGCCAGCAGCTTGAAGGAGACGGTCTCTGGAAACACCATATATTTT
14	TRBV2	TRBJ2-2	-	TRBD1	CASRSIDRAGELFF	TGTGCCAGCAGAAGTATCGACAGGGCCGGGGAGCTGTTTTTT
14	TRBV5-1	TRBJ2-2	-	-	CASSLAGMSGELFF	TGCGCCAGCAGCTTGGCAGGGATGTCCGGGGAGCTGTTTTTT
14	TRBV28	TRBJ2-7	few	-	CASRLPSRGYEQYF	TGTGCCAGCAGGCTACCCTCTCGGGGATACGAGCAGTACTTC
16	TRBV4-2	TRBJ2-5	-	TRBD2	CASSQASGSGSETQYF	TGTGCCAGCAGCCAAGCCTCCGGTAGCGGGAGTGAGACCCAGTACTTC
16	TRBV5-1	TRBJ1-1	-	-	CASSLDGGLVNTEAFF	TGCGCCAGCAGCTTGGATGGGGGCTTGGTGAACACTGAGGCTTTCTTT
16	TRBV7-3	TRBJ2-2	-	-	CASSLSGGKYTGELFF	TGTGCCAGCAGCTTATCAGGGGGGAAGTACACCGGGGAGCTGTTTTTT
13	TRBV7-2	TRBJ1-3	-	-	CASRISSGNTIYF	TGTGCCAGCAGGATCAGCTCTGGAAACACCATATATTTT
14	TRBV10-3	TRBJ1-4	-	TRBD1	CATRGVTGDEKLFF	TGTGCCACGAGGGGTGTGACAGGGGACGAAAAACTGTTTTTT
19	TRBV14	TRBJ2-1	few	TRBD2	CASSQDYGAGEWIYNEQFF	TGTGCCAGCAGCCAAGATTATGGGGCGGGAGAGTGGATTTACAATGAGCAGTTCTTC
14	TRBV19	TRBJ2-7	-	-	CASSIGPGMYEQYF	TGTGCCAGTAGTATCGGTCCAGGGATGTACGAGCAGTACTTC
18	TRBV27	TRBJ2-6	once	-	CASSLYQGGVSGANVLTF	TGTGCCAGCAGTTTATACCAGGGGGGAGTATCTGGGGCCAACGTCCTGACTTTC
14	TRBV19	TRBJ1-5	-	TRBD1	CASSHTGGGQPQHF	TGTGCCAGTAGTCACACAGGGGGCGGTCAGCCCCAGCATTTT
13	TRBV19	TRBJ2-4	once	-	CASLGQGRNIQYF	TGTGCCAGTCTAGGGCAGGGGCGAAACATTCAGTACTTC
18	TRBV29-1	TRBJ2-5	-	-	CSVEVGGLGRRRLETQYF	TGCAGCGTTGAAGTTGGGGGTTTAGGGAGGAGGCGGCTGGAGACCCAGTACTTC
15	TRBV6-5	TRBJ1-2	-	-	CASINAGGGNYGYTF	TGTGCCAGCATTAACGCGGGCGGAGGGAACTATGGCTACACCTTC
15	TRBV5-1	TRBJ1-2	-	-	CASSLVGGTTGGYPF	TGCGCCAGCAGCTTGGTGGGGGGGACGACTGGGGGCTACCCCTTC
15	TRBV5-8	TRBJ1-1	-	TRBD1	CASSLRDRINTEAFF	TGTGCCAGCAGCCTCCGGGACAGGATTAACACTGAAGCTTTCTTT
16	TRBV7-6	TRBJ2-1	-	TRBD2	CASSLGSTSGSGEQFF	TGTGCCAGCAGCTTAGGAAGCACTAGCGGGAGCGGAGAGCAGTTCTTC
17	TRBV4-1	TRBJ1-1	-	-	CASSQGETGSVVTEAFF	TGCGCCAGCAGCCAAGGCGAAACGGGATCAGTAGTCACTGAAGCTTTCTTT
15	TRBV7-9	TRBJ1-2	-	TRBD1	CASSSRDRGLRGYTF	TGTGCCAGCAGCTCCCGGGACAGGGGGTTGAGGGGCTACACCTTC
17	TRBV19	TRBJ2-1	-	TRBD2	CASSTLGTSEIYNEQFF	TGTGCCAGTAGTACCTTAGGGACTAGCGAGATCTACAATGAGCAGTTCTTC
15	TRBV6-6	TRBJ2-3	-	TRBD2	CASSYGAGGTDTQYF	TGTGCCAGCAGTTACGGAGCGGGGGGCACAGATACGCAGTATTTT
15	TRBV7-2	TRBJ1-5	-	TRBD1	CASSARDRGDQPQHF	TGTGCCAGCAGCGCACGGGACAGGGGGGATCAGCCCCAGCATTTT
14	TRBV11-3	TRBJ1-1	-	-	CASSPELLNTEAFF	TGTGCCAGCAGCCCGGAGTTACTGAACACTGAAGCTTTCTTT
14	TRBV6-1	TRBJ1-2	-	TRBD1	CASRDRAPPYGYTF	TGTGCCAGCAGGGACAGGGCACCCCCCTATGGCTACACCTTC
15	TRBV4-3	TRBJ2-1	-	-	CASSLGAPSYNEQFF	TGCGCCAGCAGCCTGGGGGCTCCCTCCTACAATGAGCAGTTCTTC
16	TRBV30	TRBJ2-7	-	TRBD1	CAWTPRTGNGSREQYF	TGTGCCTGGACCCCTAGGACAGGGAACGGGTCTCGGGAGCAGTACTTC
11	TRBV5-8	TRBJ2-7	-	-	CASSLGEAEYF	TGTGCCAGCAGCTTGGGAGAGGCGGAGTACTTC
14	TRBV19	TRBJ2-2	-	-	CASMRRFSTGELFF	TGTGCCAGTATGAGGAGGTTTTCCACCGGGGAGCTGTTTTTT
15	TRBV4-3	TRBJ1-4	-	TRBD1	CASSQDPGTAEKLFF	TGCGCCAGCAGCCAAGATCCCGGGACAGCCGAAAAACTGTTTTTT
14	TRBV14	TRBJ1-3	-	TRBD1	CASRLTGAGNTIYF	TGTGCCAGCAGACTGACAGGGGCTGGAAACACCATATATTTT
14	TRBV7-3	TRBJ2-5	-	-	CASSRGLIQETQYF	TGTGCCAGCAGCCGGGGACTGATACAAGAGACCCAGTACTTC
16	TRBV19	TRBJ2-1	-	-	CASSIVGGSSYNEQFF	TGTGCCAGTAGTATTGTAGGCGGTAGCTCCTACAATGAGCAGTTCTTC
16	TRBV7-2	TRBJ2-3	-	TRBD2	CASSGAGGPRTDTQYF	TGTGCCAGCAGCGGGGCGGGAGGGCCTCGCACAGATACGCAGTATTTT
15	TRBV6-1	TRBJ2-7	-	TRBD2	CASSEVRTSGYEQYF	TGTGCCAGCAGTGAAGTTAGGACTAGCGGGTACGAGCAGTACTTC
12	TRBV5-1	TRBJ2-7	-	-	CASSLVSYEQYF	TGCGCCAGCAGCTTGGTTTCCTACGAGCAGTACTTC
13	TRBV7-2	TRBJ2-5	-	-	CASSLGGRETQYF	TGTGCCAGCAGCTTAGGAGGGCGCGAGACCCAGTACTTC